A selection of T cell receptor beta chains follows, all from one sample in a study of blood T cell repertoires in COVID-19. The method was immunoSEQ multiplex PCR; TCRdb's version includes in-frame clones alone and lacks a portion of them. The sample has some 90,000 clones, 75% to 90% seen once. Sequencing input: peripheral blood. The receptors originated from a woman at least 80 years old with acute or convalescent COVID-19. CDR3s include the opening cysteine and the closing phenylalanine or tryptophan.

v_gene	j_gene	CDR3aa
TRBV2	TRBJ1-5	CASSASSWPQHF
TRBV2	TRBJ2-5	CASSEWSRQRETQYF
TRBV4-1	TRBJ2-2	CASSQEGTSPGELFF
TRBV15	TRBJ2-3	CATSRVLQRDTQYF
TRBV7-2	TRBJ1-1	CASSSSTGGATEAFF
TRBV6-7	TRBJ1-2	CASSYSGQAGYTF
TRBV5-5	TRBJ2-5	CASSLSGTSPWETQYF
TRBV19	TRBJ2-3	CASSIPSIADSSTDTQYF
TRBV5-6	TRBJ2-2	CASSRAMNTGELFF
TRBV7-9	TRBJ1-2	CASSLVPREAYGYTF
TRBV12-5	TRBJ1-3	CASGLVPGVAPGNTIYF
TRBV5-1	TRBJ2-7	CASSRDGTSGYEQYF
TRBV5-1	TRBJ2-1	CASSFQGLTYNEQFF
TRBV28	TRBJ2-7	CASSQRQTYEQYF
TRBV9	TRBJ2-1	CASSVGEREVVNEQFF
TRBV29-1	TRBJ1-1	CSGIPFTGGSTEAFF
TRBV24-1	TRBJ2-1	CATSDRGRTSGVLNEQFF
TRBV9	TRBJ1-5	CASSVGGSPNQPQHF
TRBV7-9	TRBJ2-1	CASSLSTGGPYNEQFF
TRBV4-1	TRBJ1-2	CASSQGLQGEYGYTF
TRBV5-1	TRBJ2-5	CASSRQQETQYF
TRBV4-2	TRBJ2-7	CASSQAAGDSYEQYF
TRBV18	TRBJ1-2	CASSPAGFNYGYTF
TRBV30	TRBJ2-3	CAWSKTLAGGPGTQYF
TRBV20-1	TRBJ1-1	CSARSEQEAFF
TRBV2	TRBJ2-2	CASSIAGTGELFF
TRBV6-5	TRBJ1-2	CASSFPGGGGYTF
TRBV7-9	TRBJ1-6	CASSYFQGMDSPLHF
TRBV24-1	TRBJ1-5	CATSDARTVGPQHF
TRBV6-1	TRBJ1-5	CASSEASFGNGQWFSNQPQHF
TRBV5-5	TRBJ1-3	CASSLAGNSGNTIYF
TRBV2	TRBJ1-6	CASSERGATGSPLHF
TRBV3-1/TRBV3-2	TRBJ2-7	CASSSAGGQYEQYF
TRBV12-3/TRBV12-4	TRBJ1-5	CASSLGNQPQHF
TRBV5-1	TRBJ2-1	CASRRGLAEYNEQFF
TRBV7-9	TRBJ2-7	CASSPRQGVGSGEQYF
TRBV9	TRBJ2-2	CASSGLAGEDTGELFF
TRBV5-5	TRBJ2-2	CASSLNRITGPGELFF
TRBV3-1/TRBV3-2	TRBJ1-1	CASSRDWMAFF
TRBV3-1/TRBV3-2	TRBJ1-5	CAVGGGNQPQHF
TRBV5-1	TRBJ1-2	CASSSRTGETLSGYTF
TRBV19	TRBJ2-3	CASSNLAGASTDTQYF
TRBV2	TRBJ2-3	CASTHSGGQPPSDTQYF
TRBV28	TRBJ2-2	CASNGYQGGELFF
TRBV3-1/TRBV3-2	TRBJ1-2	CASSRPASGYTF
TRBV19	TRBJ2-3	CASSPSSGAPDTQYF
TRBV10-3	TRBJ2-5	CAISSGREETQYF
TRBV5-1	TRBJ2-3	CASSLGGGPDTQYF
TRBV11-3	TRBJ2-3	CASSLGGQPTTDTQYF
TRBV7-9	TRBJ2-7	CASSLGGERDEQYF
TRBV15	TRBJ1-5	CATSRDAGESNQPQHF
TRBV28	TRBJ2-3	CASRVSGGAGSTQYF
TRBV9	TRBJ2-1	CASSVVGASYNEQFF
TRBV19	TRBJ2-1	CASTASGGAYNEQFF
TRBV6-5	TRBJ1-1	CASTASGGMNTEAFF
TRBV6-1	TRBJ1-5	CASSAKLGPGAKGNQPQHF
TRBV28	TRBJ1-2	CASSLRVNYGYTF
TRBV6-5	TRBJ2-3	CASSSGRPTDTQYF
TRBV2	TRBJ2-7	CASSEFDRGSNEQYF
TRBV7-8	TRBJ2-7	CASSLAGNYEQYF